What follows are 29 T cell receptor beta chains derived from one specimen sequenced in a study of OX40 agonist ivuxolimab in advanced cancers. TCRdb's copy holds only in-frame clones and misses some; the assay was immunoSEQ multiplex PCR. Among tens of thousands of clones, 92% were seen once, and the ten largest hold less than 3.5%. Sequences were derived from CD4+ or CD8+ T cells sorted from blood, sampled in a trial of the OX40 agonist ivuxolimab. The receptor set was obtained from an adult with an advanced solid tumor such as melanoma, head and neck, liver or kidney cancer.

Only one count was recorded for this clone. The chain combines TRBV15 with TRBJ2-4; no reliable D call. The germline V gene has CDR1 LNHNV and CDR2 YYDKDF (reference sequence). This CDR3 has 16 amino acids. V was cut by 3 bases and J by 5 bases, with 17 bases left in between. The CDR3 nucleotides read TGTGCCACCAGCAGCGGATGGGAAGGATCGGAAAACATTCAGTACTTC. It encodes CATSSGWEGSENIQYF.

DNA for the CDR3: TGTGCCAGCAGTTGGGAACCCGGGACTAGACCCTACGAGCAGTACTTC. Protein sequence: CASSWEPGTRPYEQYF. The chain links TRBV2 to TRBJ2-7, with 8 bases identical to TRBD2. The germline CDR1 and CDR2 sequences are SNHLY and FYNNEI. The CDR3 is 16 residues long. Unmatched junction bases numbered 11, after V lost 5 bases and J lost 2 bases.

J is TRBJ2-2 and V is TRBV5-4; D gene ambiguous. Germline values: CDR1 SGHNT, CDR2 YYREEE (reference sequence). CDR3 length: 13 residues. Trimming took 1 base from V and 6 from J, leaving 7 bases between them. CDR3 coding DNA: TGTGCCAGCAGCTTGTCCTCACCCGGGGAGCTGTTTTTT. Encoded protein: CASSLSSPGELFF.

This chain uses TRBV5-5 with TRBJ2-1; no clear D. From germline, CDR1 is SGHKS and CDR2 YYEKEE (reference sequence). V lost 2 bases and J 5 bases, leaving 17 bases between the germline ends. The CDR3 has 16 amino acids. The CDR3 nucleotides read TGTGCCAGCAGCTTTCTCCGGTTGGGCTCGGACAATGAGCAGTTCTTC. Translated, it gives CASSFLRLGSDNEQFF.

This rearrangement joins TRBV6-6 to TRBJ2-5, with D possibly matching TRBD1 (6 bases). The germline V gene encodes CDR1 MNHNY and CDR2 SVGAGI (reference sequence). Trimming shortened V by 0 bases and J by 7 bases, and 15 bases separated the two germline ends. CDR3 length: 15 amino acids. The DNA of the CDR3 is TGTGCCAGCAGTTACTCAGGAGAAGGGGGTGGGACCCAGTACTTC. Translating it yields CASSYSGEGGGTQYF.

The chain combines TRBV7-9 with TRBJ2-7, with TRBD1 matching 7 bases. Germline V gene data show CDR1 as SEHNR and CDR2 as FQNEAQ (reference sequence). V lost 1 base to trimming and J lost 11 bases; unmatched junction nucleotides: 2. CDR3 length equals 11 residues. The CDR3 nucleotides read TGTGCCAGCAGCTTAGATGACAGGGAGTACTTC. Translating gives CASSLDDREYF. Full variable domain (remainder filled in from reference TRBV7-9 and TRBJ2-7): DTGVSQNPRHKITKRGQNVTFRCDPISEHNRLYWYRQTLGQGPEFLTYFQNEAQLEKSRLLSDRFSAERPKGSFSTLEIQRTEQGDSAMYLCASSLDDREYFGPGTRLTVT.

V gene TRBV7-8 combines with J gene TRBJ1-6; D not resolved. V was cut by 1 base and J by 7 bases, with 5 bases left in between. The V gene's germline CDR1 is SGHVS and CDR2 FQNEAQ. The CDR3 covers 13 residues. This CDR3 reads CASSLGPNSPLHF. CDR3 nucleotide sequence: TGTGCCAGCAGCTTAGGGCCGAATTCACCCCTCCACTTT.

The chain couples TRBV6-1 to TRBJ2-1; TRBD2 aligns across 9 bases. This CDR3 region has 15 residues. CDR1 and CDR2 from the germline V gene are MNHNS and SASEGT. The ends lost 6 bases at V and 5 bases at J; junction bases unmatched: 8. In DNA form, the CDR3 reads TGTGCCAGCAGCCGCCGACTAGCGGAAAACAATGAGCAGTTCTTC. It codes for CASSRRLAENNEQFF.

The rearrangement links TRBV4-1 to TRBJ2-7; TRBD2 is a possible D gene (6 bases). V shed 3 bases and J shed 4 bases, with 16 bases lying between them. The CDR3 is 15 amino acids. Per germline, CDR1 MGHRA and CDR2 YSYEKL. This chain's CDR3 is CASSHGGSTGYEQYF. For the CDR3, the DNA is TGCGCCAGCAGCCACGGGGGTAGCACGGGGTACGAGCAGTACTTC.

The V call is TRBV6-5, the J call TRBJ1-1, with D uncertain. Germline V gene data show CDR1 as MNHEY and CDR2 as SVGAGI. The CDR3 covers 11 residues. The V end was cut by 2 bases, the J end by 11 bases, with 9 bases between. CDR3 nucleotide sequence: TGTGCCAGCAGTTACGGCTTAGGTGCTTTCTTT. Translating gives CASSYGLGAFF.

This CDR3 reads CASSSGVWSEAFF. Written as DNA, the CDR3 is TGTGCCAGCAGCTCAGGCGTCTGGTCCGAAGCTTTCTTT. This sequence joins TRBV7-3 and TRBJ1-1, with no clear D. Trimming removed 4 bases at V and 8 bases at J, with 14 bases between. This CDR3 is built from 13 residues. CDR1 and CDR2 (germline): SGHTA, FQGTGA.

The V call is TRBV5-4, the J call TRBJ1-2; the D gene is possibly TRBD1 (6 bases). The V end lost 4 bases, the J end lost 4 bases, and 17 bases lay between the germline ends. Germline V lookup: CDR1 SGHNT, CDR2 YYREEE (reference sequence). This CDR3 is built from 15 residues. The CDR3 region is CASSPTGGAIYGYTF. In DNA form, the CDR3 reads TGTGCCAGCAGCCCGACGGGGGGGGCAATCTATGGCTACACCTTC. Using reference TRBV5-4 and TRBJ1-2 for the parts outside the CDR3, the full variable domain is ETGVTQSPTHLIKTRGQQVTLRCSSQSGHNTVSWYQQALGQGPQFIFQYYREEENGRGNFPPRFSGLQFPNYSSELNVNALELDDSALYLCASSPTGGAIYGYTFGSGTRLTVV.

V is TRBV6-5 and J is TRBJ1-1, with D perhaps TRBD1 (5 bases). With 2 bases removed from V and 7 bases from J, the gap between germline ends came to 14 bases. This CDR3 region has 14 residues. Looked up from germline, CDR1 is MNHEY and CDR2 is SVGAGI. As DNA, the CDR3 is TGTGCCAGCAGTTACATGGGACGGTGGGGTGAAGCTTTCTTT. It specifies CASSYMGRWGEAFF.

The rearrangement joins TRBV21-1 to TRBJ2-5; no check of the table's D call, TRBD1, against the DNA was made. TRBV21-1 is designated a pseudogene. The CDR3 runs 15 residues. The CDR3 coding sequence is TGTGCCAGCAGCCCCGTGGGTTGGGCACAAGAGACCCAGTACTTC. Translated, it gives CASSPVGWAQETQYF.

The CDR3 sequence is CASSIGATYEQYF. The DNA of the CDR3 is TGTGCCAGTAGTATAGGTGCGACCTACGAGCAGTACTTC. The chain uses TRBV19 and TRBJ2-7; D gene ambiguous. The CDR3 sequence is 13 residues long. The V gene's germline CDR1 is LNHDA and CDR2 SQIVND (reference sequence). V lost 1 base and J 2 bases, leaving 6 bases between the germline ends.

J is TRBJ2-2 and V is TRBV4-1, with TRBD2 matching 16 bases. Germline V CDR1 and CDR2: MGHRA, YSYEKL. The CDR3 is 21 residues long. V gave up 1 base and J gave up 5 bases; unmatched junction bases: 13. The CDR3 region has the DNA TGCGCCAGCAGCCAAGGGGCGACAGGGGGACTAGCGGGAGGGTGGACCGGGGAGCTGTTTTTT. Protein product: CASSQGATGGLAGGWTGELFF.

The rearrangement uses TRBV7-6 and TRBJ2-1; TRBD1 or TRBD2 may be the D gene (5 bases each). This CDR3 has 15 amino acids. The V end lost 1 base, the J end lost 6 bases, and 13 bases lay between the germline ends. Germline values: CDR1 SGHVS, CDR2 FNYEAQ. In nucleotides, the CDR3 is TGTGCCAGCAGCTTAGTACAGGACGGGGTCAATGAGCAGTTCTTC. This sequence encodes CASSLVQDGVNEQFF.

This chain uses TRBV6-1 with TRBJ2-7; no firm D call. V lost 6 bases to trimming and J lost 2 bases, with 11 bases between them. The CDR3 length is 13 residues. Germline CDR1 reads MNHNS; CDR2 reads SASEGT. The CDR3 DNA is TGTGCCAGCAGCCCAAAGGCAGCCTACGAGCAGTACTTC. Protein: CASSPKAAYEQYF.

The chain recombines TRBV2 with TRBJ2-7; D unclear. Trimming stripped 5 bases from V and 2 bases from J, with 1 base between. CDR3 size: 10 residues. CDR1 and CDR2 (germline): SNHLY, FYNNEI. DNA for the CDR3: TGTGCCAGCAGTCCCTACGAGCAGTACTTC. Its protein product is CASSPYEQYF.

The chain couples TRBV28 to TRBJ1-2, with 7 bases lining up with TRBD1. The CDR3 loop spans 15 amino acids. V shed 4 bases, J shed 4 bases, and the junction held 9 bases outside the gene matches. CDR1 is MDHEN and CDR2 is SYDVKM in the germline V gene. For the CDR3, the DNA is TGTGCCAGCAGTTCGACAGGGAGGACGGTCTATGGCTACACCTTC. It specifies CASSSTGRTVYGYTF.

This clone is a singleton in its sample. This chain joins TRBV2 and TRBJ2-5, with TRBD2 matching 7 bases. The germline CDR1 and CDR2 sequences are SNHLY and FYNNEI. With 10 bases clipped from V and 5 bases from J, the junction kept 4 bases outside the gene matches. This CDR3 is built from 11 residues. CDR3 bases: TGTGCCACCGTGGGAGGGGAGACCCAGTACTTC. Translated: CATVGGETQYF.

J is TRBJ1-5 and V is TRBV28; D remains ambiguous. From germline, CDR1 is MDHEN and CDR2 SYDVKM. V lost 5 bases and J 8 bases, leaving 7 bases between the germline ends. The CDR3 runs 11 residues. This CDR3 reads CASSAGEPQHF. CDR3 DNA sequence: TGTGCCAGCAGTGCGGGTGAGCCCCAGCATTTT. Combining the CDR3 with reference TRBV28 and TRBJ1-5 gives the whole variable domain DVKVTQSSRYLVKRTGEKVFLECVQDMDHENMFWYRQDPGLGLRLIYFSYDVKMKEKGDIPEGYSVSREKKERFSLILESASTNQTSMYLCASSAGEPQHFGDGTRLSIL.

The CDR3 is CASSFGGANYGYTF. The CDR3 coding sequence is TGTGCCAGCAGTTTTGGGGGGGCGAACTATGGCTACACCTTC. This chain joins TRBV27 and TRBJ1-2, with D maybe TRBD1 (6 bases). Trimming took 3 bases from V and 2 from J, leaving 10 bases between them. CDR3 length: 14 amino acids. Germline-derived CDR1 and CDR2 are MNHEY and SMNVEV (reference sequence).

With regard to this clone: The sample carries other DNA sequences with the same CDR3. The CDR3 here is CASSSGLAYNEQFF. In DNA form, the CDR3 reads TGTGCCAGCAGTTCGGGACTAGCTTACAATGAGCAGTTCTTC. The V and J genes are TRBV27 and TRBJ2-1; 9 positions agree with TRBD2. The ends lost 4 bases at V and 4 bases at J; junction bases unmatched: 2. Germline CDR1 is MNHEY and CDR2 is SMNVEV (reference sequence). CDR3 length: 14 residues.

This clone was detected a few times. Within the sample, other DNA sequences also encode this same CDR3. The chain combines TRBV27 with TRBJ1-2, with TRBD1 matching over 8 bases. The junction had 0 bases not matched to a gene; V was cut back by 2 bases and J by 4 bases. Germline CDR1 and CDR2: MNHEY and SMNVEV (reference sequence). This CDR3 contains 13 residues. Here the CDR3 DNA reads TGTGCCAGCAGTTTAGGACAGGGCTATGGCTACACCTTC. Its protein product is CASSLGQGYGYTF.

This rearrangement joins TRBV7-8 to TRBJ2-1; no clear D. Germline V gives CDR1 SGHVS, CDR2 FQNEAQ. V was shortened by 1 base and J by 3 bases, with 4 bases between the two germline ends. The CDR3 is made up of 13 amino acids. As DNA, the CDR3 is TGTGCCAGCAGCTTAGACAACTACAATGAGCAGTTCTTC. Translated, it gives CASSLDNYNEQFF.

This clone was picked up a small number of times. The rearrangement uses TRBV30 and TRBJ1-1; TRBD1 is a possible D gene (5 bases). Germline V gene sequence: CDR1 GTSNPN, CDR2 SVGIG (reference sequence). Trimming shortened V by 4 bases and J by 0 bases, and 18 bases separated the two germline ends. The CDR3 is 16 residues long. The CDR3 bases are TGTGCCTGGAACAATTATGTGGGGCTGCTGAACACTGAAGCTTTCTTT. Protein: CAWNNYVGLLNTEAFF.

This clone was seen only once. V and J are TRBV20-1 and TRBJ2-1; no clear D gene. The length of the CDR3 is 9 residues. From germline, CDR1 is DFQATT and CDR2 SNEGSKA (reference sequence). Trimming took off 3 bases at V and 12 bases at J, with 6 bases between the two ends. CDR3 sequence reads: CSASSTQFF. The DNA of the CDR3 is TGCAGTGCTAGTAGCACGCAGTTCTTC.

The V gene is TRBV27, the J gene TRBJ1-6; tentatively, D is TRBD1 (5 bases). In germline, CDR1 is MNHEY, CDR2 SMNVEV (reference sequence). V lost 3 bases and J 8 bases, leaving 20 bases between the germline ends. This CDR3 is 17 amino acids long. The CDR3 region is CASSLSGYRFRDSPLHF. The CDR3 DNA follows: TGTGCCAGCAGTTTGTCAGGGTACCGGTTTAGGGATTCACCCCTCCACTTT.